What follows are 30 T cell receptor beta chains derived from one specimen sequenced in a study of early T cells in non-severe SARS-CoV-2 infection (dated by TCRdb to the early 2020s). The library was prepared using 5' RACE. The sequencing machine was a NextSeq 500. Starting from the raw public reads, TCRdb applied fastp trimming at Q25, assembled clones with MiXCR and retained in-frame beta chains. Each CDR3 protein appears once, grouped with its most common genes and DNA. The sample includes more than 95,000 distinct CDR3 sequences, with 14% to 15% observed a single time. Of the sample, 21% falls within the top ten clones. Sequencing was carried out using whole blood. The origin of the receptors is an adult who was a healthcare worker with PCR-confirmed SARS-CoV-2 infection or an uninfected control (not recorded which).

The chain uses TRBV5-4 and TRBJ2-7; D unclear. Germline V lookup: CDR1 SGHNT, CDR2 YYREEE (reference sequence). The CDR3 contains 12 residues. Trimming took 2 bases from V and 1 from J, leaving 4 bases between them. The CDR3 nucleotides read TGTGCCAGCAGCTTTGGTTCCTACGAGCAGTACTTC. This sequence encodes CASSFGSYEQYF. The whole variable domain, remainder taken from reference TRBV5-4 and TRBJ2-7, is ETGVTQSPTHLIKTRGQQVTLRCSSQSGHNTVSWYQQALGQGPQFIFQYYREEENGRGNFPPRFSGLQFPNYSSELNVNALELDDSALYLCASSFGSYEQYFGPGTRLTVT.

The chain recombines TRBV12-3 or TRBV12-4 with TRBJ2-7; maybe TRBD1 (5 bases). V lost 2 bases to trimming and J lost 0 bases, with 8 bases between them. The CDR3 is 14 amino acids. The CDR3 loop is CASSLTRDSYEQYF. For the CDR3, the DNA is TGTGCCAGCAGTTTAACCAGGGACTCCTACGAGCAGTACTTC.

This chain joins TRBV7-2 and TRBJ1-1; possible D gene TRBD1, 6 bases. Germline V gene sequence: CDR1 SGHTA, CDR2 FQGNSA. With 2 bases removed from V and 5 bases from J, the gap between germline ends came to 12 bases. This CDR3 spans 14 amino acids. CDR3 DNA sequence: TGTGCCAGCAGCTTAAAGACAGACAGGACTGAAGCTTTCTTT. Amino acid sequence: CASSLKTDRTEAFF.

The sample holds a few counts of this clonotype. The V gene is TRBV7-8, the J gene TRBJ2-3; 9 positions agree with TRBD2. Trimming at V came to 5 bases and at J to 0 bases, leaving 9 bases not matched to a gene. The CDR3 spans 17 residues. Germline-derived CDR1 and CDR2 are SGHVS and FQNEAQ. The CDR3 DNA reads TGTGCCAGCAGCCAAAATTTAGCGGGGGTGAGCACAGATACGCAGTATTTT. Translating gives CASSQNLAGVSTDTQYF.

This clonotype was observed a handful of times. The chain couples TRBV10-1 to TRBJ2-3; no clear D gene. The CDR3 has 14 amino acids. CDR1 is WNHNN and CDR2 is SYGVQD in the germline V gene (reference sequence). Deletions cut 1 base from V and 0 bases from J, with 5 bases between. This CDR3 is CASSELLSTDTQYF. The CDR3 DNA reads as TGCGCCAGCAGTGAGTTACTCAGCACAGATACGCAGTATTTT.

The chain recombines TRBV7-9 with TRBJ2-3; TRBD2 agrees at 7 bases. CDR1 SEHNR and CDR2 FQNEAQ come from the germline V gene (reference sequence). With 5 bases clipped from V and 4 bases from J, the junction kept 3 bases outside the gene matches. The CDR3 runs 13 residues. The CDR3, as DNA: TGTGCCAGCAGCCATGCGGGGGCAGATACGCAGTATTTT. Translation: CASSHAGADTQYF.

The chain is built from TRBV7-9 and TRBJ1-4, with D uncertain. CDR3 length: 13 residues. The V and J ends lost 5 bases and 7 bases respectively, with 11 bases between them. Germline V gene sequence: CDR1 SEHNR, CDR2 FQNEAQ (reference sequence). CDR3: CASSPNGSEKLFF. DNA of the CDR3: TGTGCCAGCAGCCCAAATGGTAGTGAAAAACTGTTTTTT.

This clonotype has just a few counts. This rearrangement joins TRBV6-1 to TRBJ2-7; 7 bases fit TRBD1. The J segment lost 1 base and the V segment lost 1 base, leaving 4 bases of the junction unmatched. Germline CDR1 is MNHNS and CDR2 is SASEGT. The CDR3 extends over 15 amino acids. Here the CDR3 reads CASSEVPGGSYEQYF. The CDR3 bases are TGTGCCAGCAGTGAAGTCCCAGGGGGATCCTACGAGCAGTACTTC.

This clonotype was observed many times. The J gene is TRBJ1-1, the V gene TRBV3-1; D uncertain. Germline assignment: CDR1 LGHDT and CDR2 YNNKEL (reference sequence). This CDR3 region has 13 residues. The germline V and J ends were trimmed by 4 bases and 5 bases, with 11 bases remaining between them. Here the CDR3 DNA reads TGTGCCAGCAGCCCTTCAACGGGAACTGAAGCTTTCTTT. Translation gives CASSPSTGTEAFF.

This clonotype was seen a few times. This rearrangement joins TRBV12-2 to TRBJ1-5; TRBD1, as called in the table, went unchecked against the DNA. TRBV12-2 is listed as a pseudogene. This CDR3 is 16 amino acids long. CDR3 loop: CASRLGGDRVNQPQHF. The CDR3 bases are TGTGCAAGTCGCCTAGGCGGGGACAGGGTCAATCAGCCCCAGCATTTT.

The genes are TRBV4-2 and TRBJ2-1; 12 bases match TRBD2. The CDR3 is made up of 19 amino acids. Losses at the gene ends were 1 base for V and 6 bases for J; bases not matched to a gene: 13. Per the germline V gene, CDR1 is LGHNA and CDR2 is YNFKEQ. The CDR3 DNA reads as TGTGCCAGCAGCCAAGGGTTTAGGACTAGCGGGGTTTATAGCAATGAGCAGTTCTTC. Amino acids: CASSQGFRTSGVYSNEQFF.

This clonotype was counted a few times. This CDR3 is CASSYPGQEAFF. CDR3 coding DNA: TGTGCCAGCAGTTACCCTGGACAGGAAGCTTTCTTT. The V gene is TRBV6-6, the J gene TRBJ1-1; possible D gene TRBD1, 6 bases. With 2 bases removed from V and 8 bases from J, the gap between germline ends came to 9 bases. Germline V lookup: CDR1 MNHNY, CDR2 SVGAGI (reference sequence). This CDR3 has 12 residues.

The chain is built from TRBV20-1 and TRBJ1-1; 8 bases fit TRBD1. Germline CDR1 and CDR2: DFQATT and SNEGSKA (reference sequence). The CDR3 runs to 14 residues. Trimming took 0 bases from V and 3 from J; bases not matched to a gene: 3. CDR3: CSARDQTGDTEAFF. CDR3 DNA sequence: TGCAGTGCTAGAGATCAGACAGGGGACACTGAAGCTTTCTTT.

This clonotype was seen more than once but under ten times. The CDR3: CASSSGQTNYGYTF. The CDR3 bases are TGTGCCAGCAGTTCGGGACAGACTAACTATGGCTACACCTTC. The V gene is TRBV5-8, the J gene TRBJ1-2, with 7 bases matching TRBD1. The CDR3 is made up of 14 amino acids. With 5 bases clipped from V and 0 bases from J, the junction kept 4 bases outside the gene matches. CDR1 is SGHTS, CDR2 YDEGEE, per germline.

J is TRBJ1-2 and V is TRBV9; D is perhaps TRBD1 (5 bases). The CDR3 totals 13 residues. V was trimmed by 0 bases and J by 5 bases, leaving 8 bases between them. Germline loops: CDR1 SGDLS, CDR2 YYNGEE. CDR3: CASSVGGMYGYTF. Written as DNA, the CDR3 is TGTGCCAGCAGCGTAGGGGGGATGTATGGCTACACCTTC.

The chain recombines TRBV6-1 with TRBJ1-1; the match to TRBD1 covers 7 bases. Germline V gene lookup returns CDR1 MNHNS and CDR2 SASEGT. V lost 4 bases, J lost 1 base, and 6 bases stayed unmatched. The CDR3 spans 15 residues. CDR3 in amino acids: CASSGRQGTNTEAFF. For the CDR3, the DNA is TGTGCCAGCAGTGGACGACAGGGTACGAACACTGAAGCTTTCTTT.

This clonotype has just a few counts. The V gene is TRBV12-3 or TRBV12-4, the J gene TRBJ1-2; D is unclear. CDR3 length: 13 amino acids. V lost 10 bases and J 7 bases, leaving 19 bases between the germline ends. The CDR3 here is CATAGTVGRGYTF. In nucleotides, the CDR3 is TGTGCCACCGCCGGCACAGTCGGTCGTGGCTACACCTTC.

This clonotype was seen just once. V gene TRBV3-1 combines with J gene TRBJ2-1, with TRBD1 matching 8 bases. The CDR3 contains 13 residues. After removal of 4 bases from V and 8 bases from J, the junction contained 4 bases not matched to a gene. Per the germline V gene, CDR1 is LGHDT and CDR2 is YNNKEL (reference sequence). CDR3 sequence: CASSPGQGDEQFF. CDR3 DNA: TGTGCCAGCAGCCCCGGACAGGGCGATGAGCAGTTCTTC.

The V call is TRBV29-1, the J call TRBJ1-4; D is perhaps TRBD1 (6 bases). Germline V gene sequence: CDR1 SQVTM, CDR2 ANQGSEA. V lost 6 bases and J 7 bases, leaving 12 bases between the germline ends. This CDR3 is 12 amino acids long. The CDR3 nucleotides read TGCAGCGTCATGGACAGTCGTGAAAAACTGTTTTTT. It codes for CSVMDSREKLFF.

The rearrangement uses TRBV6-1 and TRBJ1-2; D possibly corresponds to TRBD1 (6 bases). This CDR3 region has 13 residues. Trimming shortened V by 7 bases and J by 7 bases, and 16 bases separated the two germline ends. Germline CDR1 MNHNS, CDR2 SASEGT. CDR3 sequence reads: CASTIGQSGGYTF. As DNA, the CDR3 is TGTGCCAGCACCATAGGACAGAGCGGTGGCTACACCTTC.

V usage is TRBV12-3 or TRBV12-4 and J usage is TRBJ1-1; TRBD1 agrees at 10 bases. V was pared by 6 bases and J by 4 bases, with 11 bases of the junction left unmatched. The CDR3 sequence is 16 residues long. DNA of the CDR3: TGTGCCAGCAGGACAGGGGGCGAGGTTGTTGGCACTGAAGCTTTCTTT. This encodes CASRTGGEVVGTEAFF.

This clonotype has only a few counts. The J gene is TRBJ1-2, the V gene TRBV2; no clear D. V lost 2 bases, J lost 12 bases, and 19 bases lay in between. From germline, CDR1 is SNHLY and CDR2 FYNNEI. The CDR3 is made up of 14 amino acids. The CDR3 bases are TGTGCCAGCAGTGAACTCCTCGTCGGGAATTTCAACACCTTC. Its protein is CASSELLVGNFNTF.

The gene calls are TRBV5-3 and TRBJ1-1; TRBD1 agrees at 7 bases. TRBV5-3 is identified as an open reading frame with a role that is uncertain. This CDR3 has 14 amino acids. After removal of 4 bases from V and 4 bases from J, the junction contained 7 bases not matched to a gene. CDR3 amino acids: CARSPDRAGTEAFF. CDR3 DNA sequence: TGTGCCAGAAGCCCTGACAGGGCTGGCACTGAAGCTTTCTTT.

This clonotype came up many times. The V and J genes are TRBV12-3 or TRBV12-4 and TRBJ1-2; 7 bases agree with TRBD1. This CDR3 has 16 residues. V gave up 1 base and J gave up 7 bases; unmatched junction bases: 12. The CDR3 DNA reads TGTGCCAGCAGTTTAGGTACGGGGACAGTCGCTCCTGGCTACACCTTC. Protein sequence: CASSLGTGTVAPGYTF.

The chain combines TRBV6-1 with TRBJ2-7; no clear D gene. V was shortened by 6 bases and J by 0 bases, with 15 bases between the two germline ends. The CDR3 spans 15 residues. Germline V gene sequence: CDR1 MNHNS, CDR2 SASEGT. The CDR3 reads CASRSPPTLSYEQYF. The CDR3 bases are TGTGCCAGCAGGTCTCCCCCGACCCTCTCCTACGAGCAGTACTTC.

The sample holds a few counts of this clonotype. V is TRBV12-3 or TRBV12-4 and J is TRBJ1-5, with 7 bases matching TRBD1. After removal of 5 bases from V and 9 bases from J, the junction contained 10 bases not matched to a gene. The CDR3 is made up of 14 amino acids. CDR3 in amino acids: CASSIRTGSSPQHF. DNA for the CDR3: TGTGCCAGCAGTATTCGGACAGGCAGCTCGCCCCAGCATTTT.

In its sample, this clonotype was seen many times. The chain carries TRBV12-3 or TRBV12-4 and TRBJ1-1; the match to TRBD1 covers 10 bases. The CDR3 length is 15 residues. With 6 bases clipped from V and 6 bases from J, the junction kept 10 bases outside the gene matches. CDR3 coding DNA: TGTGCCAGCAGCAGACCGGGACAGGGGTTGGCTGAAGCTTTCTTT. It yields the protein CASSRPGQGLAEAFF.

This clonotype has only a few counts. This chain uses TRBV5-5 with TRBJ2-7; TRBD1 matches 8 bases. The ends lost 4 bases at V and 7 bases at J; junction bases unmatched: 7. Per the germline V gene, CDR1 is SGHKS and CDR2 is YYEKEE (reference sequence). The CDR3 totals 13 residues. The CDR3 sequence is CASSLQGAREQYF. The CDR3 DNA sequence: TGTGCCAGCAGCCTTCAGGGGGCGCGGGAGCAGTACTTC.

The chain carries TRBV6-2 or TRBV6-3 and TRBJ2-7, with 7 bases that match TRBD2. The V segment lost 5 bases and the J segment 6 bases; nucleotides outside the gene matches: 4. The CDR3 consists of 12 residues. CDR1 is MNHEY and CDR2 is SVGEGT in the germline V gene. For the CDR3, the DNA is TGTGCCAGCAGTCGGACTAGATCCGAGCAGTACTTC. Its translation is CASSRTRSEQYF.

This clonotype has more than one count but fewer than ten. This chain uses TRBV2 with TRBJ2-3; D gene unclear. Looked up from germline, CDR1 is SNHLY and CDR2 is FYNNEI. The CDR3 length is 14 residues. The V end lost 7 bases, the J end lost 2 bases, and 13 bases lay between the germline ends. The chain's CDR3 is CASTYQMHTDTQYF. The CDR3 coding sequence is TGTGCCAGCACCTACCAGATGCACACAGATACGCAGTATTTT.